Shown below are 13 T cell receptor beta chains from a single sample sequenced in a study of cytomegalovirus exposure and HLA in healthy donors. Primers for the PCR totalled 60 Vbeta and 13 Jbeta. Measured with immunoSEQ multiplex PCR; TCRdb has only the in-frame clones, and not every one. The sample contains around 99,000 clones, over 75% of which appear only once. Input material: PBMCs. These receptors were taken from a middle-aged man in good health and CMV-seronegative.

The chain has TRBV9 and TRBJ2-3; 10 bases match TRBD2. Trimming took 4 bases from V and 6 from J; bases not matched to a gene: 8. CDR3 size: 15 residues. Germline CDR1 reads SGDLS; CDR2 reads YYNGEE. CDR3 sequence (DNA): TGTGCCAGCAGCTATTCTAGCGGGGGTGCGGATACGCAGTATTTT. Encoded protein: CASSYSSGGADTQYF.

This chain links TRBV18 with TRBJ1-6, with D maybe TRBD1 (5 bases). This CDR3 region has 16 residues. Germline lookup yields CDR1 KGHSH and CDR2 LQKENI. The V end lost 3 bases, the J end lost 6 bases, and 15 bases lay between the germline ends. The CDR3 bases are TGTGCCAGCTCACCTCGTGGGCAGGGCAGTAATTCACCCCTCCACTTT. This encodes CASSPRGQGSNSPLHF.

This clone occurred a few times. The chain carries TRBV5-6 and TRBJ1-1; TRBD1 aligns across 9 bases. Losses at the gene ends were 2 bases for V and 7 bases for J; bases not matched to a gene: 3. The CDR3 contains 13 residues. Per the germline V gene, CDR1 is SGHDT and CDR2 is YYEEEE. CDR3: CASSLQGADEAFF. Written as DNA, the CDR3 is TGTGCCAGCAGCTTACAGGGGGCGGATGAAGCTTTCTTT.

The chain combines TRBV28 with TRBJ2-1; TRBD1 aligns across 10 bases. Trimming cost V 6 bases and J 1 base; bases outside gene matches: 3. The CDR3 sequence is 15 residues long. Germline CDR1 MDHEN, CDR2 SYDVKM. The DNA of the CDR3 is TGTGCCAGCAGGCGACAGGGGGCTTCCTACAATGAGCAGTTCTTC. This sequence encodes CASRRQGASYNEQFF. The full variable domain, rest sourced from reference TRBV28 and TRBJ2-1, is DVKVTQSSRYLVKRTGEKVFLECVQDMDHENMFWYRQDPGLGLRLIYFSYDVKMKEKGDIPEGYSVSREKKERFSLILESASTNQTSMYLCASRRQGASYNEQFFGPGTRLTVL.

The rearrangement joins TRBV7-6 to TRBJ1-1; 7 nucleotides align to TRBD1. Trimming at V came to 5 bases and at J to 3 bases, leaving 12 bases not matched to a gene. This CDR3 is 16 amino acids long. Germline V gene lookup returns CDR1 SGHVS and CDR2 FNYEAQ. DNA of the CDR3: TGTGCCAGCAGCGACCTAGACAGGGTTCGGGACACTGAAGCTTTCTTT. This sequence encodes CASSDLDRVRDTEAFF.

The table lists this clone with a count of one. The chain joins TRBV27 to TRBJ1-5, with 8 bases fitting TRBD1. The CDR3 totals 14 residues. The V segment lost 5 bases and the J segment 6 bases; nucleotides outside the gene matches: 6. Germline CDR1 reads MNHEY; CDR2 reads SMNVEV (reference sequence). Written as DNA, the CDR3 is TGTGCCAGCAGTCAGGGGGCGCCAGGTCAGCCCCAGCATTTT. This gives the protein CASSQGAPGQPQHF.

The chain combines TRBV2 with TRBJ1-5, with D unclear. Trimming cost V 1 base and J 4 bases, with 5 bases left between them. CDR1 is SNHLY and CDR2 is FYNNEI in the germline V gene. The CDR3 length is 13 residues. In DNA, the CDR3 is TGTGCCAGCAGTGAAGAACGGAATCAGCCCCAGCATTTT. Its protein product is CASSEERNQPQHF.

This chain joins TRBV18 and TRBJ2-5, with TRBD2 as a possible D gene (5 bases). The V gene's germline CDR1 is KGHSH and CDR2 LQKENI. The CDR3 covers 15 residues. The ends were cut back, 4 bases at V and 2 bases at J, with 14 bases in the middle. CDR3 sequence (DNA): TGTGCCAGCTCACGAGGACTGGCGCCTCAAGAGACCCAGTACTTC. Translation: CASSRGLAPQETQYF.

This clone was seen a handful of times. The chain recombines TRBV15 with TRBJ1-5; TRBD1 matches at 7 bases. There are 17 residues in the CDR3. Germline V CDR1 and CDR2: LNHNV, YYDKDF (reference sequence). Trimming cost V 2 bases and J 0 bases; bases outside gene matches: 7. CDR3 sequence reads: CATSRTGGQRSNQPQHF. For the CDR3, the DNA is TGTGCCACCAGCAGAACCGGGGGACAGCGTAGCAATCAGCCCCAGCATTTT.

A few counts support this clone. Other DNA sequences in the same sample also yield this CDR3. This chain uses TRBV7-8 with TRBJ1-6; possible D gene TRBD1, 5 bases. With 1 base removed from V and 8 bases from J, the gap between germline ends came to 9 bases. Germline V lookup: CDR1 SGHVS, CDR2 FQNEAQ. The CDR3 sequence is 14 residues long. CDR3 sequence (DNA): TGTGCCAGCAGCTTAGGTCAGGGCGATTCACCCCTCCACTTT. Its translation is CASSLGQGDSPLHF. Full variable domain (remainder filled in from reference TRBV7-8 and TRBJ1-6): GAGVSQSPRYKVAKRGQDVALRCDPISGHVSLFWYQQALGQGPEFLTYFQNEAQLDKSGLPSDRFFAERPEGSVSTLKIQRTQQEDSAVYLCASSLGQGDSPLHFGNGTRLTVT.

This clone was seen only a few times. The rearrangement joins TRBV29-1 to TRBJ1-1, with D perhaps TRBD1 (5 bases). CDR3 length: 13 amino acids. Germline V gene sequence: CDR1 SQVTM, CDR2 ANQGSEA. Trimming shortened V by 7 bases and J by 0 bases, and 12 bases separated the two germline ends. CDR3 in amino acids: CSAHQGMNTEAFF. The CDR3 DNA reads TGCAGCGCCCACCAGGGCATGAACACTGAAGCTTTCTTT.

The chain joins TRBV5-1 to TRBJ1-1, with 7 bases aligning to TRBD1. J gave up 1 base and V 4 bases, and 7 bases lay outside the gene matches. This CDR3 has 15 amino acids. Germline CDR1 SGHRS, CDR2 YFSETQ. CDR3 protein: CASSRENRGNTEAFF. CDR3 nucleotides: TGCGCCAGCAGCCGCGAGAACAGGGGGAACACTGAAGCTTTCTTT. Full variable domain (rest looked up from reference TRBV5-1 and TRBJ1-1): KAGVTQTPRYLIKTRGQQVTLSCSPISGHRSVSWYQQTPGQGLQFLFEYFSETQRNKGNFPGRFSGRQFSNSRSEMNVSTLELGDSALYLCASSRENRGNTEAFFGQGTRLTVV.

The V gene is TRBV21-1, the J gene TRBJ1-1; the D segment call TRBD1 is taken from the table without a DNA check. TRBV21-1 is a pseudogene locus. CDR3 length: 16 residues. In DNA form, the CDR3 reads TGTGCCAGCAGCAAAAGGATCCGGGACAGGGGGTGTAAAGCTTTCTTT. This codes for CASSKRIRDRGCKAFF.